These 13 T cell receptor beta chains were sequenced from one sample in a study of Tregs in tolerant kidney transplant recipients (dated by TCRdb to the late 2010s). The protocol used for the library was the immunoSEQ multiplex PCR assay. Not all clones reach the TCRdb copy of this immuneACCESS table, which keeps in-frame sequences only. Checked studies attribute under half of the gap to unresolved V genes and leave the rest unexplained. A total of tens of thousands of clones appear in this sample, around 87% of them only once. The leading ten clones occupy 3.8% of the sample. The time point label, read with the paper, signifies: 6 months after combined kidney and bone marrow transplant. The transplants used related donors with nonmyeloablative bone marrow transplantation, and mixed chimerism in the human trials was transient. The starting material was CD4+ T cells from blood (PBMCs), obtained 6 months after the transplant. These receptors originate from a human patient who received a combined kidney and bone marrow transplant. After transplantation, some T cells may belong to the graft donor instead of the recipient.

This clone has a single count. The J gene is TRBJ2-7, the V gene TRBV7-6; 8 bases match TRBD2. The germline gives CDR1 SGHVS, CDR2 FNYEAQ. V dropped 5 bases and J dropped 7; count of bases not matched to a gene: 4. The length of the CDR3 is 12 residues. The DNA for the CDR3 is TGTGCCAGCAGCCGGGGGGGCTGGGAGCAGTACTTC. Its protein is CASSRGGWEQYF.

The chain joins TRBV4-1 to TRBJ2-7; no clear D. The ends were cut back, 0 bases at V and 0 bases at J, with 9 bases in the middle. In germline, CDR1 is MGHRA, CDR2 YSYEKL. The CDR3 totals 15 residues. The DNA of the CDR3 is TGCGCCAGCAGCCAAGATCCCTTGAGCTCCTACGAGCAGTACTTC. Protein: CASSQDPLSSYEQYF.

The chain employs TRBV4-3 and TRBJ2-1; 16 positions agree with TRBD2. This CDR3 comprises 17 residues. Trimming took 4 bases from V and 5 from J; bases not matched to a gene: 5. Germline-derived CDR1 and CDR2 are LGHNA and YSLEER. CDR3 in DNA: TGCGCCAGCAGCCGGGGGACTAGCGGGGGGGCCCACAATGAGCAGTTCTTC. Protein product: CASSRGTSGGAHNEQFF.

V gene TRBV4-1 combines with J gene TRBJ2-2; perhaps TRBD2 as D (6 bases). Trimming took off 1 base at V and 6 bases at J, with 18 bases between the two ends. Germline V gives CDR1 MGHRA, CDR2 YSYEKL. The length of the CDR3 is 17 residues. The CDR3 reads CASSQGRGGGVAGELFF. CDR3 DNA sequence: TGCGCCAGCAGCCAAGGGCGAGGAGGCGGGGTGGCCGGGGAGCTGTTTTTT.

The chain recombines TRBV5-1 with TRBJ2-6; 7 bases map to TRBD1. This CDR3 contains 14 residues. Germline V gene sequence: CDR1 SGHRS, CDR2 YFSETQ. Trimming at V came to 6 bases and at J to 0 bases, leaving 0 bases not matched to a gene. CDR3 sequence: CASNRGSGANVLTF. For the CDR3, the DNA is TGCGCCAGCAACAGGGGCTCTGGGGCCAACGTCCTGACTTTC.

The rearrangement links TRBV6-5 to TRBJ2-7; D is possibly TRBD1 (6 bases). CDR1 and CDR2 from the germline V gene are MNHEY and SVGAGI. This CDR3 spans 14 amino acids. Trimming took 6 bases from V and 3 from J, leaving 15 bases between them. CDR3 residues: CASSRGPQFYEQYF. The DNA of the CDR3 is TGTGCCAGCAGCAGGGGACCGCAGTTCTACGAGCAGTACTTC.

V usage is TRBV9 and J usage is TRBJ2-1, with 9 bases aligning to TRBD1. Losses at the gene ends were 3 bases for V and 4 bases for J; bases not matched to a gene: 14. Germline values: CDR1 SGDLS, CDR2 YYNGEE. CDR3 length equals 18 residues. Here the CDR3 DNA reads TGTGCCAGCAGCGAGAGACAGGGGGGGTTAGGTGGTTACAATGAGCAGTTCTTC. Its translation: CASSERQGGLGGYNEQFF.

This rearrangement joins TRBV6-1 to TRBJ2-2; 11 nucleotides align to TRBD2. CDR1 MNHNS and CDR2 SASEGT come from the germline V gene. CDR3 size: 18 residues. The ends lost 2 bases at V and 5 bases at J; junction bases unmatched: 10. CDR3 loop: CASSERPTSGSGTGELFF. CDR3 DNA sequence: TGTGCCAGCAGTGAACGGCCCACTAGCGGGAGTGGTACCGGGGAGCTGTTTTTT.

The chain links TRBV28 to TRBJ2-1; TRBD1 matches 9 bases. With 3 bases clipped from V and 8 bases from J, the junction kept 8 bases outside the gene matches. Germline V gives CDR1 MDHEN, CDR2 SYDVKM. The CDR3 covers 15 residues. As DNA, the CDR3 is TGTGCCAGCAGTTTCGGGACAGGGTGGGTTGATGAGCAGTTCTTC. It is translated as CASSFGTGWVDEQFF.

The chain joins TRBV2 to TRBJ1-2; 8 bases are a match to TRBD1. Germline-derived CDR1 and CDR2 are SNHLY and FYNNEI. The CDR3 is made up of 12 amino acids. Unmatched junction bases numbered 4, after V lost 8 bases and J lost 5 bases. Written as DNA, the CDR3 is TGTGCCAGCGCAGACAGGGGATATGGCTACACCTTC. Translated: CASADRGYGYTF.

A few counts support this clone. This rearrangement joins TRBV18 to TRBJ1-5; D is possibly TRBD1 (6 bases). CDR1 KGHSH and CDR2 LQKENI come from the germline V gene. The ends were cut back, 4 bases at V and 0 bases at J, with 10 bases in the middle. The CDR3 totals 15 residues. CDR3 in amino acids: CASSQQGHSNQPQHF. The CDR3 nucleotides read TGTGCCAGCTCACAACAGGGCCATAGCAATCAGCCCCAGCATTTT.

This sequence joins TRBV7-2 and TRBJ2-3; TRBD2 aligns across 8 bases. Looked up from germline, CDR1 is SGHTA and CDR2 is FQGNSA. CDR3 size: 16 residues. V gave up 1 base and J gave up 0 bases; unmatched junction bases: 3. The CDR3 reads CASSLVGGASTDTQYF. CDR3 coding DNA: TGTGCCAGCAGCTTAGTCGGGGGGGCCAGCACAGATACGCAGTATTTT.

This clone was seen only once. This chain uses TRBV5-6 with TRBJ1-2, with D possibly matching TRBD1 (5 bases). The CDR3 covers 11 residues. CDR1 and CDR2 (germline): SGHDT, YYEEEE. Trimming stripped 4 bases from V and 12 bases from J, with 13 bases between. CDR3 loop: CASSTEGRDTF. The CDR3 DNA reads as TGTGCCAGCAGCACGGAGGGCAGGGACACCTTC.